The 9 T cell receptor beta chains below all came from one sample that was sequenced in a study of CD8 T cells in Susac syndrome. When the RNA was reverse transcribed, random hexamers were used with an input of about 0.5 to 1 ug. Via MiXCR, TCRdb re-called the immunoSEQ multiplex PCR reads, giving one row per CDR3 protein. The sample carries roughly 200,000 distinct CDR3 sequences, around 94% recorded once. The sample consisted of CD4+ T cells from PBMCs. These receptors all come from a human donor with Susac syndrome.

The chain joins TRBV12-3 or TRBV12-4 to TRBJ1-1, with D unresolved. Trimming removed 5 bases from V and 5 bases from J, with 3 bases in between. The CDR3 runs to 10 residues. The CDR3 coding sequence is TGTGCCAGCAGTACAACTGAAGCTTTCTTT. Translation gives CASSTTEAFF.

V and J are TRBV6-6 and TRBJ2-2, with 7 positions matching TRBD2. Germline V gene lookup returns CDR1 MNHNY and CDR2 SVGAGI (reference sequence). The ends lost 7 bases at V and 1 base at J; junction bases unmatched: 3. The CDR3 runs 14 residues. As DNA, the CDR3 is TGTGCCAGCATTCCGGGGGGGAACACCGGGGAGCTGTTTTTT. Translated: CASIPGGNTGELFF.

V gene TRBV11-3 combines with J gene TRBJ2-1; D is uncertain. Germline CDR1 and CDR2: SGHNT and YENEEA. The CDR3 length is 12 residues. Trimming stripped 5 bases from V and 9 bases from J, with 11 bases between. The CDR3 sequence: CASSQESGEQFF. CDR3 bases: TGTGCCAGCAGCCAAGAGTCAGGTGAGCAGTTCTTC.

The gene calls are TRBV27 and TRBJ1-2; 9 positions match TRBD1. Per the germline V gene, CDR1 is MNHEY and CDR2 is SMNVEV (reference sequence). With 6 bases clipped from V and 5 bases from J, the junction kept 10 bases outside the gene matches. The CDR3 runs to 15 residues. This CDR3 reads CASSSRDRAPYGYTF. CDR3 nucleotide sequence: TGTGCCAGCAGCAGCCGGGACAGGGCACCTTATGGCTACACCTTC.

A note on this clonotype: A read error may produce the germline difference seen at one junction end. V and J are TRBV20-1 and TRBJ2-2; 7 bases map to TRBD2. This CDR3 is 14 amino acids long. Germline CDR1 DFQATT, CDR2 SNEGSKA (reference sequence). The CDR3 loop reads CSAREVGLAGELFF. In DNA form, the CDR3 reads TGCAGTGCTCGAGAAGTCGGACTAGCCGGGGAGCTGTTTTTT.

In its sample, this clonotype was seen once. The V and J genes are TRBV25-1 and TRBJ2-4; 7 bases align to TRBD1. V shed 5 bases and J 8 bases; nucleotides not matched to a gene: 9. Looked up from germline, CDR1 is MGHDK and CDR2 is SYGVNS. CDR3 length: 14 amino acids. This chain's CDR3 is CASSPGTVSDIQYF. CDR3 bases: TGTGCCAGCAGTCCCGGGACAGTAAGCGACATTCAGTACTTC.

The chain is built from TRBV7-3 and TRBJ2-1; 15 bases line up with TRBD2. This CDR3 has 16 amino acids. V gave up 5 bases and J gave up 7 bases; unmatched junction bases: 6. Germline values: CDR1 SGHTA, CDR2 FQGTGA. The CDR3 sequence is CASSLGLAGGLNEQFF. In nucleotides, the CDR3 is TGTGCCAGCAGCCTCGGACTAGCGGGGGGGCTGAATGAGCAGTTCTTC.

The chain is built from TRBV7-3 and TRBJ2-5, with 10 nucleotides matching TRBD2. V trimming: 6 bases; J trimming: 5 bases; junction bases outside the gene matches: 6. CDR1 and CDR2 (germline): SGHTA, FQGTGA. The CDR3 runs to 14 residues. Here the CDR3 reads CASSRSGGDETQYF. The DNA for the CDR3 is TGTGCCAGCAGTAGAAGCGGGGGGGATGAGACCCAGTACTTC.

This clonotype was seen once. The V and J genes are TRBV7-3 and TRBJ2-2, with a tentative D call TRBD1 (7 bases). The V end lost 5 bases, the J end lost 3 bases, and 13 bases lay between the germline ends. CDR1 SGHTA and CDR2 FQGTGA come from the germline V gene. The CDR3 sequence is 15 residues long. Written as DNA, the CDR3 is TGTGCCAGCAGCAGCAGGGGGAGGCACACCGGGGAGCTGTTTTTT. Amino acids: CASSSRGRHTGELFF. Drawing the rest from reference TRBV7-3 and TRBJ2-2, the complete variable domain is GAGVSQTPSNKVTEKGKYVELRCDPISGHTALYWYRQSLGQGPEFLIYFQGTGAADDSGLPNDRFFAVRPEGSVSTLKIQRTERGDSAVYLCASSSRGRHTGELFFGEGSRLTVL.